This note documents a single T cell receptor beta chain sequence. Germline V CDR1 and CDR2: SNHLY, FYNNEI. CDR3 size: 13 residues. Trimming took 7 bases from V and 0 from J, leaving 7 bases between them. In the authors' workflow: Amplification from reference gene primers served as the basis for estimated nucleated cell counts. Assay: immunoSEQ multiplex PCR; the TCRdb copy retains only in-frame clones and omits some. Clonal size and the V and J genes are those of that table, whereas D and trimming came from the DNA. The table includes 200,000 to 250,000 clones, about 85% detected once. This specimen belongs to a study of blood T cell repertoires in COVID-19. Study context: COVID-19 samples from acute and convalescent phases originated in the United States, Italy and Spain. In each case, the material was cDNA or gDNA derived from T cells, B-cell-depleted T cells, or PBMCs.

The source is a woman between 18 and 29 years old who had recovered from COVID-19. Sample: peripheral blood. This chain connects TRBV2 to TRBJ1-5; maybe TRBD1 (6 bases). The CDR3 coding sequence is TGTGCCAGCAAAGGGGGTAGCAATCAGCCCCAGCATTTT. This translates into CASKGGSNQPQHF.